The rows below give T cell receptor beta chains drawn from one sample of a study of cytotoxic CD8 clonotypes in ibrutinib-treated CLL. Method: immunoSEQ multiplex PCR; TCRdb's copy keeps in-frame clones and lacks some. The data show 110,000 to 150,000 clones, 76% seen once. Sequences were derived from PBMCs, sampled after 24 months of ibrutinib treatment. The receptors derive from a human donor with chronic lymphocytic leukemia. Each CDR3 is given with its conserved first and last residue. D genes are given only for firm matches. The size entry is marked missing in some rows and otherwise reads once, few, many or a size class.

TGCAGCGTTGATATAGGCGGCCTTAGCACAGATACGCAGTATTTT	CSVDIGGLSTDTQYF	.	TRBV29-1	TRBJ2-3	.
TGCGCCAGCAGCCAAGGTTCAGCGGGGGCCACAGATACGCAGTATTTT	CASSQGSAGATDTQYF	.	TRBV4-3	TRBJ2-3	TRBD2
TGCGCCAGCAGCCTCCAAGGGAGTCTCTCTGGAAACACCATATATTTT	CASSLQGSLSGNTIYF	.	TRBV5-1	TRBJ1-3	.
TGTGCCAGCAGCCCTAGACTAGCGGGGCCCGGAGGGACCCAGTACTTC	CASSPRLAGPGGTQYF	once	TRBV7-9	TRBJ2-5	TRBD2
TGTGCCATCAGTGACGGTGGTGGCAGATCCAGCTCTGGAAACACCATATATTTT	CAISDGGGRSSSGNTIYF	.	TRBV10-3	TRBJ1-3	.
TGTGCCAGCAGCGAAACCCTCTCTGGAAACACCATATATTTT	CASSETLSGNTIYF	.	TRBV9	TRBJ1-3	.
TGTGCCAGCAGCAAGGTGGGCTATGGCTACACCTTC	CASSKVGYGYTF	many	TRBV7-8	TRBJ1-2	.
TGTGCCGCGCAGTCCGAGCTGGACACCGGGGAGCTGTTTTTT	CAAQSELDTGELFF	.	TRBV6-1	TRBJ2-2	.
TGTGCCAGCTCAACGGGACAGGGGTCTCCCTCCTCTGGGGCCAACGTCCTGACTTTC	CASSTGQGSPSSGANVLTF	.	TRBV18	TRBJ2-6	TRBD1
TGTGCCAGCAGCCCCACACTAGCGGGGGAGACCCAGTACTTC	CASSPTLAGETQYF	.	TRBV9	TRBJ2-5	TRBD2
TGTGCCATCAGTGAGATACAGGGTTTTAATAATTCACCCCTCCACTTT	CAISEIQGFNNSPLHF	.	TRBV10-3	TRBJ1-6	.